The TCR beta chain under discussion was sequenced for a study of blood T cell repertoires in COVID-19. Study information: The origin of the acute and convalescent COVID-19 samples was the United States, Italy and Spain. PBMCs, B-cell-depleted T cells, or T cells provided the cDNA or gDNA that made up the material.

This CDR3 is built from 16 residues. Germline V lookup: CDR1 SNHLY, CDR2 FYNNEI. V was pared by 5 bases and J by 9 bases, with 11 bases of the junction left unmatched. Original analysis: Reference gene primer amplification gave nucleated cell count estimates. The assay was immunoSEQ multiplex PCR, and TCRdb's table has in-frame clones only and misses some. The V and J calls and clone size were taken over from that table, and D and trimming were inferred from the DNA. In the table there are more than 250,000 clones, roughly 91% of which are singletons. The chain couples TRBV2 to TRBJ2-1; 12 bases fit TRBD2. This TCR was recovered from a man over 45 with active or convalescent COVID-19. The source material was peripheral blood. CDR3 bases: TGTGCCAGCAGTAAGCCGCTAGCGGGAGGGGTCGGTGAGCAGTTCTTC. Residues: CASSKPLAGGVGEQFF.